Listed here are 19 T cell receptor beta chains from one sample, sequenced in a study of T cell responses to AZD1222 COVID-19 vaccine listed by TCRdb under 2021. Libraries were built with the immunoSEQ multiplex PCR assay. The clones in this table, taken by TCRdb from immuneACCESS, are in-frame only. Not every clone is retained; where verified, under half of the shortfall comes from an unresolved V gene, and the cause of the rest is unknown. The table for this sample lists fewer than 100,000 clones; approximately 87% of them were counted only once. The ten largest clones take up approximately 1.4% of the sample. Explained via the paper, the time point label denotes: about 28 days (+/-7) after the second vaccine dose. The sample in question was peripheral blood, obtained 28 days after the second AZD1222 dose. The receptors derive from an adult who received the AZD1222 COVID-19 vaccine.

The genes are TRBV12-3 or TRBV12-4 and TRBJ1-5; unclear D gene. The CDR3 sequence is 13 residues long. The germline V and J ends were trimmed by 4 bases and 3 bases, with 7 bases remaining between them. The CDR3: CASSYGDNQPQHF. In DNA form, the CDR3 reads TGTGCCAGCAGTTATGGTGACAATCAGCCCCAGCATTTT.

The CDR3 reads CASSKDREWPYNEQFF. The CDR3 DNA reads TGTGCCAGTAGTAAGGACAGGGAATGGCCCTACAATGAGCAGTTCTTC. The chain employs TRBV19 and TRBJ2-1, with 8 bases that match TRBD1. This CDR3 contains 16 residues. Germline loops: CDR1 LNHDA, CDR2 SQIVND (reference sequence). Trimming took 4 bases from V and 2 from J; bases not matched to a gene: 7.

The CDR3 nucleotides read TGTGCCACCTTGGAGAAGCGGGGGGATACCTCTAGCACAGATACGCAGTATTTT. It codes for CATLEKRGDTSSTDTQYF. This chain links TRBV15 with TRBJ2-3, with TRBD2 matching over 9 bases. In germline, CDR1 is LNHNV, CDR2 YYDKDF (reference sequence). After removal of 8 bases from V and 0 bases from J, the junction contained 15 bases not matched to a gene. The CDR3 loop spans 18 amino acids. The entire variable domain, with the rest obtained from reference TRBV15 and TRBJ2-3, is as follows: DAMVIQNPRYQVTQFGKPVTLSCSQTLNHNVMYWYQQKSSQAPKLLFHYYDKDFNNEADTPDNFQSRRPNTSFCFLDIRSPGLGDTAMYLCATLEKRGDTSSTDTQYFGPGTRLTVL.

The rearrangement joins TRBV28 to TRBJ2-1, with 11 bases lining up with TRBD2. V shed 3 bases and J 6 bases; nucleotides not matched to a gene: 7. There are 16 residues in the CDR3. CDR1 and CDR2 from the germline V gene are MDHEN and SYDVKM. CDR3 nucleotide sequence: TGTGCCAGCAGTTTGGCGGCTAGCGGGGGGACCAATGAGCAGTTCTTC. Translation gives CASSLAASGGTNEQFF.

The chain links TRBV7-6 to TRBJ2-2, with D unclear. Trimming cost V 1 base and J 3 bases, with 9 bases left between them. Germline V lookup: CDR1 SGHVS, CDR2 FNYEAQ. This CDR3 has 15 residues. The CDR3 loop reads CASSLGQLYTGELFF. As DNA, the CDR3 is TGTGCCAGCAGCTTAGGGCAGTTATACACCGGGGAGCTGTTTTTT.

This clone has more than one count but fewer than ten. V and J are TRBV27 and TRBJ2-3, with 14 bases fitting TRBD2. CDR1 is MNHEY, CDR2 SMNVEV, per germline (reference sequence). The J segment lost 4 bases and the V segment lost 2 bases, leaving 5 bases of the junction unmatched. The CDR3 is 17 amino acids. CDR3: CASSLRRLAGGSDTQYF. CDR3 DNA sequence: TGTGCCAGCAGTTTACGTCGACTAGCGGGGGGGTCAGATACGCAGTATTTT.

The chain couples TRBV30 to TRBJ1-2, with D possibly TRBD1 on 6 matching bases. The CDR3 extends over 16 amino acids. Germline assignment: CDR1 GTSNPN and CDR2 SVGIG (reference sequence). Trimming took 3 bases from V and 4 from J, leaving 21 bases between them. The CDR3 nucleotides are TGTGCCTGGAGAGATTGGGGGGCGGGGGGCTCCTATGGCTACACCTTC. Translated, it gives CAWRDWGAGGSYGYTF.

This clone showed up just once. The chain's CDR3 is CASSYGTLGLDTQYF. The CDR3 DNA reads TGTGCCAGCAGTTACGGGACCCTCGGTTTAGATACGCAGTATTTT. The rearrangement uses TRBV6-5 and TRBJ2-3; either TRBD1 or TRBD2 may supply D (5 bases each). This CDR3 region has 15 residues. Trimming took off 2 bases at V and 5 bases at J, with 14 bases between the two ends. In germline, CDR1 is MNHEY, CDR2 SVGAGI.

The gene calls are TRBV2 and TRBJ1-4, with 10 bases matching TRBD1. After removal of 1 base from V and 7 bases from J, the junction contained 6 bases not matched to a gene. CDR1 is SNHLY, CDR2 FYNNEI, per germline. This CDR3 has 16 residues. The CDR3 spells CASSEGVGQGVEKLFF. DNA of the CDR3: TGTGCCAGCAGTGAAGGGGTCGGACAGGGGGTTGAAAAACTGTTTTTT.

The table lists this clone with a few counts. V gene TRBV5-6 combines with J gene TRBJ1-6, with D unclear. Germline V CDR1 and CDR2: SGHDT, YYEEEE. CDR3 size: 14 residues. Trimming took 0 bases from V and 7 from J, leaving 8 bases between them. CDR3 nucleotides: TGTGCCAGCAGCTTGGCCCACGGGAATTCACCCCTCCACTTT. Amino acid sequence: CASSLAHGNSPLHF.

This clone has a single count. The chain joins TRBV19 to TRBJ2-7; weak D call: TRBD1 (6 bases). Germline V lookup: CDR1 LNHDA, CDR2 SQIVND (reference sequence). This CDR3 has 13 amino acids. Trimming took 2 bases from V and 4 from J, leaving 9 bases between them. Here the CDR3 reads CASSITQGYEQYF. The CDR3 nucleotides are TGTGCCAGTAGTATAACACAGGGTTACGAGCAGTACTTC.

V and J are TRBV5-5 and TRBJ1-5, with D perhaps matching TRBD1 (6 bases). CDR1 is SGHKS, CDR2 YYEKEE, per germline (reference sequence). The CDR3 is 16 residues long. V lost 0 bases and J lost 2, with 12 bases in between. CDR3 nucleotide sequence: TGTGCCAGCAGCTTGGGAGCGGGGGCTGGCAATCAGCCCCAGCATTTT. Translation gives CASSLGAGAGNQPQHF.

The chain is built from TRBV28 and TRBJ1-6, with 9 bases matching TRBD1. The V segment lost 5 bases and the J segment 8 bases; nucleotides outside the gene matches: 4. The CDR3 covers 14 residues. CDR1 and CDR2 from the germline V gene are MDHEN and SYDVKM. The CDR3 is CASSRQGGDSPLHF. The CDR3 DNA is TGTGCCAGCAGTCGACAGGGGGGAGATTCACCCCTCCACTTT.

The chain employs TRBV2 and TRBJ1-2; 10 nucleotides line up with TRBD1. V dropped 6 bases and J dropped 4; count of bases not matched to a gene: 2. The CDR3 loop spans 13 amino acids. Per the germline V gene, CDR1 is SNHLY and CDR2 is FYNNEI. The CDR3 is CASRGTGAYGYTF. The CDR3 DNA reads TGTGCCAGCAGAGGGACAGGGGCCTATGGCTACACCTTC.

This chain links TRBV5-1 with TRBJ2-1; D may match TRBD1 or TRBD2 (5 bases each). The germline V gene encodes CDR1 SGHRS and CDR2 YFSETQ. With 3 bases removed from V and 1 base from J, the gap between germline ends came to 11 bases. The CDR3 runs to 15 residues. CDR3 protein: CASSSGTGSYNEQFF. CDR3 coding DNA: TGCGCCAGCAGCTCCGGGACGGGTTCCTACAATGAGCAGTTCTTC.

This chain joins TRBV7-2 and TRBJ2-5; no reliable D call. The CDR3 runs 13 residues. Germline V gene data show CDR1 as SGHTA and CDR2 as FQGNSA. The ends were cut back, 4 bases at V and 5 bases at J, with 11 bases in the middle. The CDR3 loop reads CASSSPPWETQYF. The DNA for the CDR3 is TGTGCCAGCAGCTCACCTCCCTGGGAGACCCAGTACTTC.

The chain recombines TRBV14 with TRBJ1-1; possibly TRBD1 for D (6 bases). The V gene's germline CDR1 is SGHDN and CDR2 FVKESK. Trimming took 2 bases from V and 1 from J, leaving 20 bases between them. The CDR3 is made up of 18 amino acids. CDR3 sequence reads: CASSQRTRSGTKNTEAFF. DNA for the CDR3: TGTGCCAGCAGCCAACGCACTCGTTCCGGGACAAAGAACACTGAAGCTTTCTTT. Full variable domain (missing parts from reference TRBV14 and TRBJ1-1): EAGVTQFPSHSVIEKGQTVTLRCDPISGHDNLYWYRRVMGKEIKFLLHFVKESKQDESGMPNNRFLAERTGGTYSTLKVQPAELEDSGVYFCASSQRTRSGTKNTEAFFGQGTRLTVV.

The V gene is TRBV18, the J gene TRBJ1-2, with a possible D match to TRBD1 (6 bases). The V gene lost 6 bases and the J gene lost 4 bases, with 12 bases spanning the gap. CDR1 and CDR2 (germline): KGHSH, LQKENI. CDR3 length: 13 residues. CDR3 sequence (DNA): TGTGCCAGCTCCCCTGACAGGCCCTATGGCTACACCTTC. The encoded protein is CASSPDRPYGYTF.

This chain links TRBV4-3 with TRBJ1-2; the D is unclear. Deletions cut 0 bases from V and 4 bases from J, with 18 bases between. Germline V gives CDR1 LGHNA, CDR2 YSLEER. The CDR3 has 17 amino acids. CDR3 residues: CASSQDPLGGMGYGYTF. CDR3 coding DNA: TGCGCCAGCAGCCAAGATCCCCTGGGAGGGATGGGCTATGGCTACACCTTC.